The text below deals with one T cell receptor beta chain. This entry is derived from a study of chronic HIV infection and antiretroviral therapy. TCRdb recomputed calls from the 5' RACE reads with MiXCR, one row per CDR3 protein. The sample records about 48,000 distinct CDR3 sequences, under 20% being singletons. The V and J ends lost 2 bases and 0 bases, in that order; junction bases with no gene match: 4. From germline, CDR1 is WNHNN and CDR2 SYGVQD (reference sequence). The CDR3 runs 17 residues. The V gene is TRBV10-1, the J gene TRBJ2-2; 9 bases map to TRBD2. This TCR came from an adult who had HIV and had not received antiretroviral therapy, or was an uninfected healthy control (not recorded which). The specimen sequenced was peripheral blood. CDR3 sequence (DNA): TGCGCCAGCAGTGAGGGCCTAGCGGGATCGAACACCGGGGAGCTGTTTTTT. This sequence encodes CASSEGLAGSNTGELFF.